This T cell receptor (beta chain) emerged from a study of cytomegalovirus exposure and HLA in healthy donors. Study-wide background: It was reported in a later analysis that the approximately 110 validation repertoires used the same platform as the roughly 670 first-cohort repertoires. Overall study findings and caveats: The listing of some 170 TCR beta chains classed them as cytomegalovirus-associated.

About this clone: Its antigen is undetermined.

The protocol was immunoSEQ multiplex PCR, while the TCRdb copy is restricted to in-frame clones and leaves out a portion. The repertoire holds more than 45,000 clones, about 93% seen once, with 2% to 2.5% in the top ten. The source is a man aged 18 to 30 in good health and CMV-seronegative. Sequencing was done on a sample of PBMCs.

The CDR3 region is CASSYVYGYTYNEQFF. DNA of the CDR3: TGCGCCAGCAGCTATGTTTACGGGTACACCTACAATGAGCAGTTCTTC. The chain has TRBV4-3 and TRBJ2-1; D not certain. This CDR3 contains 16 residues. Germline V gene data show CDR1 as LGHNA and CDR2 as YSLEER. The V end was cut by 5 bases, the J end by 2 bases, with 16 bases between.